A selection of T cell receptor beta chains follows, all from one sample in a study of Ad26.COV2.S vaccination and SARS-CoV-2 variants. TCRdb keeps only in-frame clones here, not all; method: immunoSEQ multiplex PCR. The sample lists fewer than 900,000 clones, about 90% occurring once. The starting material was peripheral blood, obtained in a trial of Ad26.COV2.S vaccine versus placebo. These receptors came from a person between 18 and 65 years old who received the Ad26.COV2.S COVID-19 vaccine or a placebo. CDR3s leave out the opening cysteine and the closing phenylalanine or tryptophan. Rows may omit the clone size; those that give it use once, few, many or a size class.

clone size	V gene	CDR3 protein
NA	TRBV29-1	SVEGGRDYEQY
NA	TRBV7-9	ASSLTGILYEQY
once	TRBV24-1	ATSDRKSSPDRGGCNYGYT
NA	TRBV12-3/TRBV12-4	ASIQNTEAF
NA	TRBV28	ASSSPSFKNYEQY
NA	TRBV6-2/TRBV6-3	ASSYEAGGWNEQF
NA	TRBV27	ASSLQLNTEAF
NA	TRBV9	ASSSRWGALDTQY
NA	TRBV5-6	ASSFGTEYEQY
few	TRBV10-3	AISEGRASNQPQH
NA	TRBV5-4	ASRLGTVNTEAF
NA	TRBV7-2	ASSIQLGEKLF
NA	TRBV6-5	ASQLTGNQSPLH
NA	TRBV24-1	ATSQRGQFLQETQY
NA	TRBV18	ASSPSTGFNSPLH
NA	TRBV5-6	ASTSGHGSYEQY
NA	TRBV6-2/TRBV6-3	ASSPGTSNEQF
NA	TRBV4-3	ASSQGKGDQPQH
NA	TRBV29-1	SAWTGNGEAF
NA	TRBV24-1	ATSDGTNYYEQY
NA	TRBV5-6	ASSFGETEAF
NA	TRBV9	ASTGTGTALSGANVLT
few	TRBV5-1	ASSFALGNGNGYT
NA	TRBV10-2	ASGLRGWLAGELF
NA	TRBV13	ASSPGQGGTEAF
NA	TRBV21-1	ASSSPAPTHLREQY
NA	TRBV6-5	ASRGGPLNYGYT
NA	TRBV3-1/TRBV3-2	ASSDGGTGQETQY
NA	TRBV7-2	ASSPPASAYNEQF
NA	TRBV4-1	ASSVGQNTEAF
once	TRBV10-3	AIREGLYTNMNTEAF
NA	TRBV13	ASSLGGHLPIYGYT
NA	TRBV19	ASSIDAGHYGYT
NA	TRBV7-8	ASSLGHRRGGDQPQH
NA	TRBV5-1	ASSFGGANEQY
NA	TRBV10-1	ASAQDNEKLF
NA	TRBV4-2	ASSQWDRVTGYT
NA	TRBV3-1/TRBV3-2	ASSFSSLAGGSNEQF
NA	TRBV24-1	ATSAEGSNEQY
NA	TRBV7-8	ASSPRALGNTIY
NA	TRBV12-3/TRBV12-4	ASSRTGTPLH
NA	TRBV5-1	ASSPDSGSYNEQF
NA	TRBV5-1	ASSNGELF
NA	TRBV6-2/TRBV6-3	ASSYSGATNEKLF
NA	TRBV6-5	ASLPRDRVADTQY
NA	TRBV3-1/TRBV3-2	ASSQEAGVHTGELF
NA	TRBV15	ATSREPGGSYEQF
once	TRBV29-1	SADRATEAF